The 13 T cell receptor beta chains listed next were all sequenced from one sample in a study of early T cells in non-severe SARS-CoV-2 infection. TCRdb independently ran MiXCR on the 5' RACE reads; one entry per CDR3 protein. Of more than 55,000 distinct CDR3 sequences listed, around 12% are singletons. The sequenced sample consisted of whole blood. These receptors were taken from an adult who was a healthcare worker with PCR-confirmed SARS-CoV-2 infection or an uninfected control (not recorded which).

This clonotype was recorded at least ten times. The chain couples TRBV7-9 to TRBJ1-6; tentatively, D is TRBD1 (6 bases). Germline V CDR1 and CDR2: SEHNR, FQNEAQ (reference sequence). The CDR3 totals 14 residues. V lost 4 bases to trimming and J lost 7 bases, with 11 bases between them. CDR3 in DNA: TGTGCCAGCAGCTCCGGAGGGGGGAATTCACCCCTCCACTTT. Protein: CASSSGGGNSPLHF.

About this clonotype: This may be a read error: a much more frequent sequence differs by one nucleotide. Because the CDR3 is missing its conserved closing phenylalanine or tryptophan, this is likely a read error. The chain employs TRBV4-3 and TRBJ2-6; D remains ambiguous. The V end lost 2 bases, the J end lost 4 bases, and 9 bases lay between the germline ends. The CDR3 is 15 amino acids. The V gene's germline CDR1 is LGHNA and CDR2 YSLEER. Here the CDR3 DNA reads TGCGCCAGCAGCCAATGGGGATACGGGGCCAACGTCCTGACTCTC. Translating it yields CASSQWGYGANVLTL.

The chain combines TRBV29-1 with TRBJ2-1; 8 bases fit TRBD1. From germline, CDR1 is SQVTM and CDR2 ANQGSEA. This CDR3 has 12 residues. CDR3 bases: TGCATCGGACAGGGTGGGAGTAATGAGCAGTTCTTC. Translation: CIGQGGSNEQFF.

This clonotype was counted a few times. The V call is TRBV7-6, the J call TRBJ1-1; possibly TRBD1 for D (6 bases). V was cut by 4 bases and J by 0 bases, with 9 bases left in between. This CDR3 spans 14 amino acids. Germline values: CDR1 SGHVS, CDR2 FNYEAQ. DNA for the CDR3: TGTGCCAGCAGCTCCACAGGGCTGAACACTGAAGCTTTCTTT. It translates to CASSSTGLNTEAFF.

This clonotype was picked up a small number of times. CDR3 bases: TGTGCCAGCAGCCAAGCGGCATCCGAGCAGTACTTC. This codes for CASSQAASEQYF. The J gene is TRBJ2-7, the V gene TRBV3-1; D unclear. V was shortened by 1 base and J by 6 bases, with 7 bases between the two germline ends. The CDR3 length is 12 residues. Germline lookup yields CDR1 LGHDT and CDR2 YNNKEL (reference sequence).

The chain has TRBV5-4 and TRBJ2-2, with 8 bases aligning to TRBD1. Trimming at V came to 7 bases and at J to 6 bases, leaving 8 bases not matched to a gene. The CDR3 is made up of 14 amino acids. Germline-derived CDR1 and CDR2 are SGHNT and YYREEE (reference sequence). Here the CDR3 DNA reads TGTGCCAGCGGACAGGGTAGCGTCGCCGGGGAGCTGTTTTTT. Its translation: CASGQGSVAGELFF.

The sample holds many counts of this clonotype. The chain combines TRBV7-9 with TRBJ2-7, with TRBD1 identical over 8 bases. Unmatched junction bases numbered 7, after V lost 1 base and J lost 5 bases. Looked up from germline, CDR1 is SEHNR and CDR2 is FQNEAQ (reference sequence). This CDR3 is built from 15 residues. The CDR3 region is CASSLEDRGVHEQYF. CDR3 DNA: TGTGCCAGCAGCTTAGAAGACAGGGGAGTGCACGAGCAGTACTTC.

This clonotype was seen many times. The chain combines TRBV28 with TRBJ1-4; TRBD1 aligns across 9 bases. The CDR3 loop spans 15 amino acids. The V and J ends lost 4 bases and 7 bases, in that order; junction bases with no gene match: 7. Germline lookup yields CDR1 MDHEN and CDR2 SYDVKM. For the CDR3, the DNA is TGTGCCAGCAGTTCCCTAAGGGACAGGGCTGAAAAACTGTTTTTT. It translates to CASSSLRDRAEKLFF.

This clonotype was detected only a few times. The V and J genes are TRBV6-1 and TRBJ2-3; 13 bases line up with TRBD2. V was pared by 6 bases and J by 1 base, with 7 bases of the junction left unmatched. The CDR3 extends over 17 amino acids. Germline V lookup: CDR1 MNHNS, CDR2 SASEGT. The CDR3 protein is CASSLTSGGPRTDTQYF. CDR3 nucleotide sequence: TGTGCCAGCAGCCTGACTAGCGGGGGGCCGCGCACAGATACGCAGTATTTT.

The CDR3 coding sequence is TGTGCCAGCAGCCAGGGGGACAGGGTTGGGAATGAGCAGTTCTTC. Translation gives CASSQGDRVGNEQFF. The rearrangement uses TRBV11-2 and TRBJ2-1; the match to TRBD1 covers 9 bases. The ends lost 5 bases at V and 7 bases at J; junction bases unmatched: 9. Germline V gives CDR1 SGHAT, CDR2 FQNNGV. The CDR3 is 15 residues long.

V and J are TRBV10-2 and TRBJ1-4; D not resolved. CDR3 length equals 11 residues. V lost 5 bases and J 8 bases, leaving 6 bases between the germline ends. CDR1 WSHSY and CDR2 SAAADI come from the germline V gene. CDR3 bases: TGCGCCAGCAGTCCACGAGAAAAACTGTTTTTT. Its translation is CASSPREKLFF.

The sample holds many counts of this clonotype. V is TRBV3-1 and J is TRBJ2-5, with 14 bases that match TRBD2. CDR1 is LGHDT and CDR2 is YNNKEL in the germline V gene (reference sequence). The CDR3 loop spans 17 amino acids. The V segment lost 4 bases and the J segment 7 bases; nucleotides outside the gene matches: 11. CDR3 sequence (DNA): TGTGCCAGCAGCCGAGGACTAGCGGGAGGAGCGGTCGGGACCCAGTACTTC. Protein sequence: CASSRGLAGGAVGTQYF.

This clonotype has a handful of counts. This chain links TRBV10-2 with TRBJ2-1; 8 bases are shared with TRBD2. The CDR3 has 14 residues. CDR1 WSHSY and CDR2 SAAADI come from the germline V gene. Unmatched junction bases numbered 7, after V lost 9 bases and J lost 3 bases. The DNA of the CDR3 is TGCGCCAGTTGCCCTGCGGGGGGCTACAATGAGCAGTTCTTC. It encodes CASCPAGGYNEQFF.